Included here is one T cell receptor beta chain sequence, with context. Its target is unknown. The data belong to a study of Ad26.COV2.S vaccination and SARS-CoV-2 variants. Study-wide context: Participants got Ad26.COV2.S intramuscularly, once or twice 56 days apart.

V dropped 4 bases and J dropped 4; count of bases not matched to a gene: 13. The CDR3 contains 18 residues. Germline V gives CDR1 MGHRA, CDR2 YSYEKL. The study's findings and limits: Analyses of TCR breadth and depth may have underestimated total T cell responses. Substantial breadth was reportedly displayed by spike-specific CD8+ and CD4+ T cell responses after vaccination.

As for treatment: roughly 18 received Ad26.COV2.S at low or high dose, single or two shots; roughly five received placebo; per-sample allocation not given. Specimens were obtained on day 63 following the first vaccine or placebo injection. Vaccination employed an Ad26 vector expressing the Wuhan-strain SARS-CoV-2 spike. The data were produced by immunoSEQ multiplex PCR, yet TCRdb's version contains in-frame clones alone and is incomplete. The sample holds about 370,000 clones, approximately 91% seen once. This chain joins TRBV4-1 and TRBJ2-5; 12 bases map to TRBD2. The sample here was peripheral blood, taken in a trial of Ad26.COV2.S vaccine versus placebo. The TCR originated in a person aged 18-60 years who received the Ad26.COV2.S COVID-19 vaccine or a placebo. CDR3 region: CASSPLGLAGWGGETQYF. The CDR3 DNA follows: TGCGCCAGCAGCCCCCTGGGACTAGCGGGCTGGGGCGGAGAGACCCAGTACTTC.